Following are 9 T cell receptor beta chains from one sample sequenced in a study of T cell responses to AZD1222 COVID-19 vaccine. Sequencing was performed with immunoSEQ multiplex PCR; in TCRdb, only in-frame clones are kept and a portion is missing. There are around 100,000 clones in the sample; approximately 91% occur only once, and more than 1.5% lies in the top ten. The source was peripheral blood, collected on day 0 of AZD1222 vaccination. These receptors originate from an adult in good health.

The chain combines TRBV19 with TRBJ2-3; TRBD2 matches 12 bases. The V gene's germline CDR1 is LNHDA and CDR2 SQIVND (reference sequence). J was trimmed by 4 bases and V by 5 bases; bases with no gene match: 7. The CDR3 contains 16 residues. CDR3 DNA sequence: TGTGCCAGTAGTCGGACTAGCGGGACTCGCGCAGATACGCAGTATTTT. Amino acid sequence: CASSRTSGTRADTQYF.

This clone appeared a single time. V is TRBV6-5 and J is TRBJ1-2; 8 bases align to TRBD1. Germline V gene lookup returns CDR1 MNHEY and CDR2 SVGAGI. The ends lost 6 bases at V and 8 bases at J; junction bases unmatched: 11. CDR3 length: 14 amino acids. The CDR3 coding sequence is TGTGCCAGCAGCCTCGGCCCAGGGGGCTACGGCTACACCTTC. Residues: CASSLGPGGYGYTF.

CDR3 nucleotide sequence: TGCGCCAGCAGCTTGACTAGCGGGGGTTACGAGCAGTACTTC. Its translation: CASSLTSGGYEQYF. The chain recombines TRBV5-1 with TRBJ2-7; 11 nucleotides agree with TRBD2. Germline V gene data show CDR1 as SGHRS and CDR2 as YFSETQ. This CDR3 contains 14 residues. After removal of 1 base from V and 4 bases from J, the junction contained 1 base not matched to a gene.

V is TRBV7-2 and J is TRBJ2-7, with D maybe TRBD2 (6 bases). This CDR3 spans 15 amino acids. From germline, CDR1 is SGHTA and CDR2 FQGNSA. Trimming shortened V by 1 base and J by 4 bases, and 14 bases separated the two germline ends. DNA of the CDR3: TGTGCCAGCAGCTTAGAGGGACTGGAGGGATACGAGCAGTACTTC. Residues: CASSLEGLEGYEQYF.

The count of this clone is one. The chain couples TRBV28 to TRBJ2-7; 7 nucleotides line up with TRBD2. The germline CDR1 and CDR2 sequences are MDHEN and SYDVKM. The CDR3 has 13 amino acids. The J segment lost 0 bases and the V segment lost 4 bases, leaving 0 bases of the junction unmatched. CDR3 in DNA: TGTGCCAGCAGTTGGGAGGGCTCCTACGAGCAGTACTTC. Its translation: CASSWEGSYEQYF.

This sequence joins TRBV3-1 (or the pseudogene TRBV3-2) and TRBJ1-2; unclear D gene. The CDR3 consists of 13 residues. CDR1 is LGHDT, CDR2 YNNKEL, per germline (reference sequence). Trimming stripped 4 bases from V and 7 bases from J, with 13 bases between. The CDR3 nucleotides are TGTGCCAGCAGCCTTCTAGGCTCTGGTGGCTACACCTTC. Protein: CASSLLGSGGYTF.

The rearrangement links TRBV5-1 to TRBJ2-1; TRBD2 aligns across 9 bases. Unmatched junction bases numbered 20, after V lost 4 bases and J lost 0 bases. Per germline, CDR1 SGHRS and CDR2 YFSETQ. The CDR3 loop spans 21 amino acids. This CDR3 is CASSGQQREDAQGFSYNEQFF. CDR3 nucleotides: TGCGCCAGCAGCGGTCAGCAGCGGGAGGACGCGCAGGGCTTCTCCTACAATGAGCAGTTCTTC.

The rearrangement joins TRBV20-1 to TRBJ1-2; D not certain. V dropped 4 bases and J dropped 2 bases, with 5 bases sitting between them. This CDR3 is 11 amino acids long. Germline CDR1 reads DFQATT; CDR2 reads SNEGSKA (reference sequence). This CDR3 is CSATENYGYTF. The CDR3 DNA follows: TGCAGTGCTACAGAGAACTATGGCTACACCTTC.

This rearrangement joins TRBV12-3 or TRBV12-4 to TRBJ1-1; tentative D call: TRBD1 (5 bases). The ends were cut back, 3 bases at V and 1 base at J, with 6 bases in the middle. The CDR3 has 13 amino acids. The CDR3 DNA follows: TGTGCCAGCAGTTTTCAGGGGAACACTGAAGCTTTCTTT. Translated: CASSFQGNTEAFF.